The 10 T cell receptor beta chains listed next were all sequenced from one sample in a study of blood T cell repertoires in COVID-19. Produced via immunoSEQ multiplex PCR; TCRdb's table is partial and in-frame only. The repertoire holds around 81,000 clones, 82% seen once, with approximately 7% in the top ten. Sequenced sample: peripheral blood. These receptors all stem from a human donor in a cohort sampled during active COVID-19.

The V gene is TRBV27, the J gene TRBJ1-3, with 7 bases aligning to TRBD1. The germline CDR1 and CDR2 sequences are MNHEY and SMNVEV (reference sequence). CDR3 length: 15 residues. V shed 5 bases and J 0 bases; nucleotides not matched to a gene: 4. CDR3 in amino acids: CASSKQGSSGNTIYF. The CDR3 DNA reads as TGTGCCAGCAGTAAACAGGGGAGCTCTGGAAACACCATATATTTT.

The V and J genes are TRBV29-1 and TRBJ1-1, with D hard to call. CDR1 and CDR2 (germline): SQVTM, ANQGSEA. V gave up 7 bases and J gave up 0 bases, with 9 bases separating them. The CDR3 has 12 residues. The CDR3 region is CSATLMNTEAFF. The CDR3 bases are TGCAGCGCGACTTTAATGAACACTGAAGCTTTCTTT.

The chain employs TRBV2 and TRBJ1-3; D is ambiguous. V was pared by 5 bases and J by 7 bases, with 18 bases between. CDR3 length: 15 residues. The germline CDR1 and CDR2 sequences are SNHLY and FYNNEI. Here the CDR3 reads CASSTSFGAGNTIYF. The CDR3 DNA follows: TGTGCCAGCAGTACCTCATTCGGAGCGGGCAACACCATATATTTT.

This chain connects TRBV9 to TRBJ1-5, with TRBD1 matching 8 bases. The CDR3 is 13 amino acids. The germline V gene has CDR1 SGDLS and CDR2 YYNGEE. Trimming took 5 bases from V and 2 from J; bases not matched to a gene: 0. CDR3 in DNA: TGTGCCAGCAGACAGGGGGGCAATCAGCCCCAGCATTTT. Protein: CASRQGGNQPQHF. The full variable domain, its missing parts supplied by reference TRBV9 and TRBJ1-5, is DSGVTQTPKHLITATGQRVTLRCSPRSGDLSVYWYQQSLDQGLQFLIQYYNGEERAKGNILERFSAQQFPDLHSELNLSSLELGDSALYFCASRQGGNQPQHFGDGTRLSIL.

The V gene is TRBV19, the J gene TRBJ1-2; 7 nucleotides align to TRBD1. V dropped 4 bases and J dropped 8; count of bases not matched to a gene: 13. Germline loops: CDR1 LNHDA, CDR2 SQIVND (reference sequence). The CDR3 has 15 residues. As DNA, the CDR3 is TGTGCCAGTAGTACTTCCGGGACAGTCGTAAACGGCTACACCTTC. It codes for CASSTSGTVVNGYTF.

This clone was recorded once. The gene calls are TRBV3-1 (or the pseudogene TRBV3-2) and TRBJ2-4, with TRBD1 as a possible D gene (6 bases). CDR1 and CDR2 (germline): LGHDT, YNNKEL (reference sequence). Trimming removed 0 bases at V and 3 bases at J, with 15 bases between. This CDR3 spans 17 amino acids. CDR3 in DNA: TGTGCCAGCAGCCAAGATCAGGGGCTTTATGTCAAAAACATTCAGTACTTC. Protein: CASSQDQGLYVKNIQYF.

This clone occurred a few times. CDR3: CASSPESGHGPLNEKLFF. DNA for the CDR3: TGTGCCAGCAGCCCCGAATCCGGACACGGCCCCCTTAATGAAAAACTGTTTTTT. The rearrangement joins TRBV3-1 (or the pseudogene TRBV3-2) to TRBJ1-4; D is perhaps TRBD1 (5 bases). Trimming stripped 4 bases from V and 4 bases from J, with 22 bases between. The CDR3 extends over 18 amino acids. Germline V CDR1 and CDR2: LGHDT, YNNKEL (reference sequence).

The chain joins TRBV30 to TRBJ1-4, with 7 positions matching TRBD1. CDR1 GTSNPN and CDR2 SVGIG come from the germline V gene (reference sequence). With 2 bases clipped from V and 10 bases from J, the junction kept 10 bases outside the gene matches. The CDR3 contains 14 residues. CDR3 in DNA: TGTGCCTGGAGTATCACAGGGGATCGATCAAAACTGTTTTTT. Translated: CAWSITGDRSKLFF.

This sequence joins TRBV7-9 and TRBJ2-7; 7 bases map to TRBD2. This CDR3 contains 15 residues. The germline V gene encodes CDR1 SEHNR and CDR2 FQNEAQ (reference sequence). With 5 bases clipped from V and 7 bases from J, the junction kept 14 bases outside the gene matches. CDR3 DNA sequence: TGTGCCAGCAGCCCCCCGTGGGGGGGGGATCGGGAGCAGTACTTC. Protein: CASSPPWGGDREQYF.

The V and J genes are TRBV4-1 and TRBJ2-2, with a possible D match to TRBD1 (5 bases). The CDR3 contains 15 residues. CDR1 and CDR2 from the germline V gene are MGHRA and YSYEKL. Trimming pared 0 bases from V and 7 bases from J, leaving 12 bases between. The DNA for the CDR3 is TGCGCCAGCAGCCAAGACCAGGGAAGCATCGGGGAGCTGTTTTTT. Its translation is CASSQDQGSIGELFF.